This record looks at one T cell receptor (beta chain) sequence and its context. Its cognate antigen is unknown. The record originates from a study of shared clonotypes between healthy human individuals. Study overall: Contributing individuals were a couple of females and three males aged 18 to 49. Findings and limits, study-wide: Researchers sampled only blood; tissue repertoires likely differ.

Libraries were prepared by immunoSEQ multiplex PCR; TCRdb keeps only in-frame clonotypes and omits some of them. The profile shows around 530,000 clones, around 80% of them singletons. The V and J ends lost 0 bases and 3 bases respectively, with 3 bases between them. CDR1 and CDR2 from the germline V gene are SGHTA and FQGNSA. The CDR3 consists of 13 residues. The TCR sequence derives from a woman in her forties in good health. Some clones in this sample may be carry-over from other donors' samples. The material sequenced was PBMCs. The genes are TRBV7-2 and TRBJ2-1, with D unresolved. DNA of the CDR3: TGTGCCAGCAGCTTAGCATTCTACAATGAGCAGTTCTTC. Its translation is CASSLAFYNEQFF.